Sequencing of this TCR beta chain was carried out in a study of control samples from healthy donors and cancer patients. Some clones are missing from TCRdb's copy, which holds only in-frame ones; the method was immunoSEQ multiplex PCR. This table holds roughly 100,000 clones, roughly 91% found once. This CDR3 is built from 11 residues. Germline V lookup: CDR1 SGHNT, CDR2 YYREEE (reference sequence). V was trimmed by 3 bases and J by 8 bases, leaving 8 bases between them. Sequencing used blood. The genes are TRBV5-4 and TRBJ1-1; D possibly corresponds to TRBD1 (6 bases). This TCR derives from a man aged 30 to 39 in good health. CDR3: CASSSDSEAFF. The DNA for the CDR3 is TGTGCCAGCAGCTCGGACAGCGAAGCTTTCTTT.